This T cell receptor (beta chain) emerged from a study of blood T cell repertoires in COVID-19. Study as a whole: The analysed material was cDNA or gDNA that came from T cells, B-cell-depleted T cells, or PBMCs.

Turning to this clone: In the same sample, other DNA sequences code for this CDR3.

Clinical histories supplied by participants themselves formed the basis of cohort assignment. Recovery meant two consecutive negative NP/OP PCR tests, professional clearance, or resolved symptoms. Germline CDR1 and CDR2: SEHNR and FQNEAQ (reference sequence). This CDR3 spans 13 amino acids. V gave up 2 bases and J gave up 4 bases; unmatched junction bases: 2. Per the original data handling: Reference gene primer amplification yielded estimated nucleated cell counts. Method: immunoSEQ multiplex PCR; TCRdb's copy keeps in-frame clones and lacks some. The V and J calls and the clone size are those of that table, but D and trimming were determined from the DNA. Here the sample spans about 210,000 clones, 80% to 90% being singletons.

What was sequenced was PBMCs or T cells enriched from blood (not recorded which). The chain carries TRBV7-9 and TRBJ2-7, with 7 bases identical to TRBD2. The receptor comes from a man aged 40-55 years who had recovered from COVID-19. This chain's CDR3 is CASSLSGGYEQYF. DNA for the CDR3: TGTGCCAGCAGCTTATCGGGGGGATACGAGCAGTACTTC. Drawing the rest from reference TRBV7-9 and TRBJ2-7, the complete variable domain is DTGVSQNPRHKITKRGQNVTFRCDPISEHNRLYWYRQTLGQGPEFLTYFQNEAQLEKSRLLSDRFSAERPKGSFSTLEIQRTEQGDSAMYLCASSLSGGYEQYFGPGTRLTVT.